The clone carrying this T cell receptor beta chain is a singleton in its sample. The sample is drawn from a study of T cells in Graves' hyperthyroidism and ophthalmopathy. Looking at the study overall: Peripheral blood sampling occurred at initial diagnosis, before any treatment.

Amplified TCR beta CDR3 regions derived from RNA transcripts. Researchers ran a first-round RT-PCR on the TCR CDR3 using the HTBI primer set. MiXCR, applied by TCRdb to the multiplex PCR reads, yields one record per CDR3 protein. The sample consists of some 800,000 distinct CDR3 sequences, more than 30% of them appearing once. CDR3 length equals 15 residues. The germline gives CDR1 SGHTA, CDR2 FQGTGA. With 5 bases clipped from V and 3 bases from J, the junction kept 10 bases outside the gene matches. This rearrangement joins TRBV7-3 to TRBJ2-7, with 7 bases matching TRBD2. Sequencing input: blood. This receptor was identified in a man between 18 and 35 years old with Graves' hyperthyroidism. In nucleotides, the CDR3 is TGTGCCAGCAGCCGTTCTGCCAGCGGGGTCTACGAGCAGTACTTC. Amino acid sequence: CASSRSASGVYEQYF.